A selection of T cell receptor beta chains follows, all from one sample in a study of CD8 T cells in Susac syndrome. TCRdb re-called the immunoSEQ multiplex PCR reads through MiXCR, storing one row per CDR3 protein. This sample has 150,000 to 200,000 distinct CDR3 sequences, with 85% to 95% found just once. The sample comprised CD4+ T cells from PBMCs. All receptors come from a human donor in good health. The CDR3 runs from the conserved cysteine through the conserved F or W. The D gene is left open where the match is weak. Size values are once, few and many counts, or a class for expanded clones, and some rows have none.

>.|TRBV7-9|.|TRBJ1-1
TGTGCCAGCAGCGCCCCCGCGGGGAACACTGAAGCTTTCTTT
CASSAPAGNTEAFF
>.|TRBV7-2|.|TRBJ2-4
TGTGCCAGCAGCTTGAACTCGATAGCCAAAAACATTCAGTACTTC
CASSLNSIAKNIQYF
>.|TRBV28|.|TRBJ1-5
TGTGCCAGTATGGACAGAGCGAATCAGCCCCAGCATTTT
CASMDRANQPQHF
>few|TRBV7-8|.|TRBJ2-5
TGTGCCAGCACCTCCCCAGGAGAGACCCAGTACTTC
CASTSPGETQYF
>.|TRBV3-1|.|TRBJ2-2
TGTGCCAGCAGCCACCGAACCCCCCGGGGAACCGGGGAGCTGTTTTTT
CASSHRTPRGTGELFF
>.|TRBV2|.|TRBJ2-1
TGTGCCAGCAGCCTCAGACAGGCCTCCTACAATGAGCAGTTCTTC
CASSLRQASYNEQFF
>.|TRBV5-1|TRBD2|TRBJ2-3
TGCGCCAGCAGCAGACTAGCGGCCACAGATACGCAGTATTTT
CASSRLAATDTQYF
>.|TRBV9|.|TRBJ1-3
TGTGCCAGCAGCCCATACGAGGGATCTGGAAACACCATATATTTT
CASSPYEGSGNTIYF
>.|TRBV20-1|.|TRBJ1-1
TGCAGTGCTCTCAAGGGCCAGGACACTGAAGCTTTCTTT
CSALKGQDTEAFF
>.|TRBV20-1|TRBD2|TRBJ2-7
TGCAGTGCTGAGAGACCGGGACTAGTAGGCGAGCAGTACTTC
CSAERPGLVGEQYF
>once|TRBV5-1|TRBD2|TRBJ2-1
TGCGCCAGCAGCTTGGGTAGCGGGGGGCCCGAGTCTCAGTTCTTC
CASSLGSGGPESQFF
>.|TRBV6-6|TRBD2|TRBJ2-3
TGTGCCAGCACCAACAGCGGGGGGGTTGGAGATACGCAGTATTTT
CASTNSGGVGDTQYF
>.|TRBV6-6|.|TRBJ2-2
TGTGCCAGCAGGATCGGGGCCTACACCGGGGAGCTGTTTTTT
CASRIGAYTGELFF
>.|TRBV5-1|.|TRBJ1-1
TGCGCCAGCAGTCACGCAGCGGGGCCGACTGAAGCTTTCTTT
CASSHAAGPTEAFF
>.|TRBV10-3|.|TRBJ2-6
TGTGCCATCAGTGAAGGTCCGAGGGCCGGGGCCAACGTCCTGACTTTC
CAISEGPRAGANVLTF
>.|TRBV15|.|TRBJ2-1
TGTGCCACCAGCACACTCGGGGAGCAGTTCTTC
CATSTLGEQFF
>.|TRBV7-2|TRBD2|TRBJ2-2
TGTGCCAGCAGCTTCGGGGGGGCTTACGGGGAGCTGTTTTTT
CASSFGGAYGELFF
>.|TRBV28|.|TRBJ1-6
TGTGCCAGCAGTTTAAGGGGAACACCCCTCCACTTT
CASSLRGTPLHF
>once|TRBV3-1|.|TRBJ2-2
TGTGCCAGCAGGCGGGACGGCTCGAACACCGGGGAGCTGTTTTTT
CASRRDGSNTGELFF
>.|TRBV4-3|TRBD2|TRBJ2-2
TGCGCCAGCAGCCAAGTTCCCCTAGCGGGGCGTTACTGGGATGACACCGGGGAGCTGTTTTTT
CASSQVPLAGRYWDDTGELFF
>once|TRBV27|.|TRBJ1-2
TGTGCCAGCAGAACAGGGCTGGGTGGCTACACCTTC
CASRTGLGGYTF
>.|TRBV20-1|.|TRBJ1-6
TGCAGTGCCCGCTCGGGGAGCCTCATAGATTCACCCCTCCACTTT
CSARSGSLIDSPLHF
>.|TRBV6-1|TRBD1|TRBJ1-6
TGTGCCAGCACCAGGGACAGGCGAAATTCACCCCTCCACTTT
CASTRDRRNSPLHF
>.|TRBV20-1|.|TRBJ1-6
TGCAGTGCTTCAGACAGGCCACCCCTCCACTTT
CSASDRPPLHF
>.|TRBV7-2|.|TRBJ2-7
TGTGCCAGCAGCTCCCGACTAGACTACGAGCAGTACTTC
CASSSRLDYEQYF
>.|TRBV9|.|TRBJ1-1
TGTGCCAGCAGTACGACCGGGGTTAACACTGAAGCTTTCTTT
CASSTTGVNTEAFF
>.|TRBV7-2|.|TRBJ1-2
TGTGCCAGCAGTCAAACCAGAGTCTCCTATGGCTACACCTTC
CASSQTRVSYGYTF
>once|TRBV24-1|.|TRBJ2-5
TGTGCCACCAGTGCCATCGGCGTTCAAGAGACCCAGTACTTC
CATSAIGVQETQYF
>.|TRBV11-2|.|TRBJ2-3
TGTGCCAGCAGCTTAGATTGGGTCGGAACAGATACGCAGTATTTT
CASSLDWVGTDTQYF
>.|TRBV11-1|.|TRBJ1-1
TGTGCCAGCAGCCCACAGGGAGACACTGAAGCTTTCTTT
CASSPQGDTEAFF
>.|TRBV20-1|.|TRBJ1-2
TGCAGTGCCCAAACTAACTATGGCTACACCTTC
CSAQTNYGYTF
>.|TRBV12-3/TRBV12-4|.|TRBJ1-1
TGTGCCAGCAGTACCCCCCACCCTGAAGCTTTCTTT
CASSTPHPEAFF
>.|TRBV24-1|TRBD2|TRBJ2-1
TGTGCCACCAGTGACCCCGGGACTAGCACGAACAATGAGCAGTTCTTC
CATSDPGTSTNNEQFF